Below, one T cell receptor (beta chain) is given with its context. TCRdb reanalysed the RT-PCR reads using MiXCR and keeps one entry per CDR3 protein. The sample includes 860,000 or so distinct CDR3 sequences, over 20% of them seen just once. The source of the sample is a study of response to subunit inactivated influenza vaccine. CDR3 length: 13 amino acids. Per germline, CDR1 MNHNS and CDR2 SASEGT. Trimming took off 10 bases at V and 0 bases at J, with 10 bases between the two ends. Here the sequenced sample was PBMCs from blood, taken about 5 days after vaccination. This sequence was found in a man in his forties or fifties who received an inactivated influenza vaccine. The V call is TRBV6-1, the J call TRBJ1-3, with D unclear. Here the CDR3 DNA reads TGTGCCATCCTCCATTTCTCTGGAAACACCATATATTTT. It is translated as CAILHFSGNTIYF.